A selection of T cell receptor beta chains follows, all from one sample in a study of vaccination and CD4 T cells after COVID-19. TCRdb used MiXCR to reprocess the PCR reads, holding one entry per CDR3 protein. The sample records fewer than 10,000 distinct CDR3 sequences, 30% to 45% being singletons. The antigens for these receptors are not known. The sequenced sample was CD4+ T cells from blood, cultured in vitro. The origin of the receptors is a human donor in good health. Both conserved end residues are part of each CDR3.

>TRBJ1-6|14|TRBV6-1
CASTPGTGASPLHF
>TRBJ2-5|16|TRBV21-1
CASNKVGTGGPKTQYF
>TRBJ2-1|14|TRBV7-7
CASSLGTSNNEQFF
>TRBJ2-5|14|TRBV20-1
CSATPSGQQETQYF
>TRBJ2-7|15|TRBV30
CAWSPGTGGLYEQYF
>TRBJ2-1|15|TRBV20-1
CSARVSGGNYNEQFF
>TRBJ2-7|16|TRBV28
CASSPIEDRFSYEQYF
>TRBJ2-5|12|TRBV20-1
CSASMGGETQYF
>TRBJ2-1|17|TRBV9
CASSVAMASGADNEQFF
>TRBJ2-3|14|TRBV28
CASRRTGGGDTQYF